The 31 T cell receptor beta chains given below trace back to one sample, sequenced in a study of CD8+ T cells in alopecia areata. RNA extraction was followed by reverse transcription into cDNA, which acted as the sequencing template. TCRdb's copy holds only in-frame clones and misses some; the assay was immunoSEQ multiplex PCR. The data contain over 70,000 clones, approximately 72% of them singletons. Treatment indicated: oral pan-JAK inhibitor, 5-10 mg twice daily. The sequences come from CD8+ T cells sorted from blood, collected at week 24, from a patient treated with tofacitinib. The source of these receptors is a human donor with alopecia areata.

The rearrangement links TRBV2 to TRBJ2-3; D is possibly TRBD2 (6 bases). This CDR3 has 16 residues. V was clipped by 6 bases and J by 2 bases, with 18 bases between them. Germline CDR1 and CDR2: SNHLY and FYNNEI. CDR3 nucleotides: TGTGCCAGCAGCTACCCACTAGCTCCCGCCACAGATACGCAGTATTTT. This gives the protein CASSYPLAPATDTQYF.

This clone has only one observation. V gene TRBV30 combines with J gene TRBJ2-7, with D hard to call. This CDR3 contains 14 residues. From germline, CDR1 is GTSNPN and CDR2 SVGIG (reference sequence). With 0 bases removed from V and 0 bases from J, the gap between germline ends came to 9 bases. The CDR3 DNA is TGTGCCTGGAGTGTGGTAGAGAGCTCCTACGAGCAGTACTTC. Encoded protein: CAWSVVESSYEQYF.

This chain connects TRBV2 to TRBJ2-5, with D maybe TRBD2 (7 bases). In germline, CDR1 is SNHLY, CDR2 FYNNEI. The CDR3 loop spans 15 amino acids. Between the trimmed V and J ends, which lost 4 bases and 4 bases, there was a span of 16 bases. The CDR3 sequence: CASSGGGAVGETQYF. The DNA for the CDR3 is TGTGCCAGCAGTGGAGGGGGGGCCGTCGGAGAGACCCAGTACTTC. The whole variable domain, remainder taken from reference TRBV2 and TRBJ2-5, is EPEVTQTPSHQVTQMGQEVILRCVPISNHLYFYWYRQILGQKVEFLVSFYNNEISEKSEIFDDQFSVERPDGSNFTLKIRSTKLEDSAMYFCASSGGGAVGETQYFGPGTRLLVL.

This clone was seen a handful of times. The chain is built from TRBV27 and TRBJ1-6; the match to TRBD1 covers 7 bases. CDR3 length: 14 residues. With 6 bases clipped from V and 7 bases from J, the junction kept 6 bases outside the gene matches. CDR1 is MNHEY, CDR2 SMNVEV, per germline (reference sequence). The CDR3 nucleotides read TGTGCCAGCAGGACTCGGGACAGAAATTCACCCCTCCACTTT. Its translation is CASRTRDRNSPLHF.

This chain connects TRBV10-3 to TRBJ2-7; no reliable D call. Germline loops: CDR1 ENHRY, CDR2 SYGVKD. The V end was cut by 3 bases, the J end by 4 bases, with 13 bases between. The CDR3 sequence is 14 residues long. CDR3 amino acids: CAISDLTDSYEQYF. Written as DNA, the CDR3 is TGTGCCATCAGTGATTTGACGGATTCGTACGAGCAGTACTTC.

The chain has TRBV7-3 and TRBJ2-3; no definite D call. Looked up from germline, CDR1 is SGHTA and CDR2 is FQGTGA. V dropped 5 bases and J dropped 10 bases, with 16 bases sitting between them. The CDR3 extends over 13 amino acids. CDR3 in DNA: TGTGCCAGCAGCCTATCTGACGGCGAGGCGCAGTATTTT. It translates to CASSLSDGEAQYF.

This clone was seen only once. The chain combines TRBV5-1 with TRBJ1-1; possible D gene TRBD1, 5 bases. This CDR3 spans 13 amino acids. The ends were cut back, 1 base at V and 8 bases at J, with 12 bases in the middle. Per germline, CDR1 SGHRS and CDR2 YFSETQ. CDR3 nucleotides: TGCGCCAGCAGCTTGTTTGGGGACGGAGAAGCTTTCTTT. Translation: CASSLFGDGEAFF.

The rearrangement links TRBV5-1 to TRBJ2-2; D is unresolved. In germline, CDR1 is SGHRS, CDR2 YFSETQ. CDR3 length: 16 amino acids. V shed 2 bases and J shed 6 bases, with 17 bases lying between them. CDR3 sequence reads: CASSFQTRLGAGELFF. The CDR3 region has the DNA TGCGCCAGCAGCTTCCAAACCCGATTGGGCGCCGGGGAGCTGTTTTTT. The full variable domain, completed using reference TRBV5-1 and TRBJ2-2, is KAGVTQTPRYLIKTRGQQVTLSCSPISGHRSVSWYQQTPGQGLQFLFEYFSETQRNKGNFPGRFSGRQFSNSRSEMNVSTLELGDSALYLCASSFQTRLGAGELFFGEGSRLTVL.

This clone was observed a few times. The chain links TRBV7-9 to TRBJ1-1, with a possible D match to TRBD1 (6 bases). CDR3 length: 15 residues. V dropped 1 base and J dropped 4 bases, with 13 bases sitting between them. Germline CDR1 and CDR2: SEHNR and FQNEAQ (reference sequence). CDR3 DNA sequence: TGTGCCAGCAGCTTAGTTGGTGGGGGCGGCACTGAAGCTTTCTTT. It is translated as CASSLVGGGGTEAFF.

This chain uses TRBV5-6 with TRBJ1-2; D possibly corresponds to TRBD1 (6 bases). The CDR3 consists of 14 residues. The germline V gene has CDR1 SGHDT and CDR2 YYEEEE. Trimming took off 0 bases at V and 8 bases at J, with 14 bases between the two ends. Written as DNA, the CDR3 is TGTGCCAGCAGCTTGGCCGCGTCAGGGGAAGGCTACACCTTC. It yields the protein CASSLAASGEGYTF.

The CDR3, as DNA: TGCGCCAGCAGCCAAGGAGGGGGCGGCTACGAGCAGTACTTC. Translated, it gives CASSQGGGGYEQYF. The V gene is TRBV4-3, the J gene TRBJ2-7; 7 bases are shared with TRBD1. CDR3 size: 14 residues. Trimming took 1 base from V and 3 from J; bases not matched to a gene: 3. The V gene's germline CDR1 is LGHNA and CDR2 YSLEER.

This chain connects TRBV9 to TRBJ2-1; possible D gene TRBD2, 5 bases. Germline CDR1 SGDLS, CDR2 YYNGEE. This CDR3 is 13 amino acids long. The V and J ends lost 0 bases and 4 bases respectively, with 5 bases between them. The CDR3 spells CASSVAGYNEQFF. DNA for the CDR3: TGTGCCAGCAGCGTAGCGGGGTACAATGAGCAGTTCTTC.

The chain uses TRBV7-3 and TRBJ2-3; D is ambiguous. The CDR3 covers 14 residues. The V end lost 1 base, the J end lost 4 bases, and 9 bases lay between the germline ends. Germline V gene lookup returns CDR1 SGHTA and CDR2 FQGTGA. The CDR3 DNA is TGTGCCAGCAGCTTAAAAACCTACCCAGATACGCAGTATTTT. Translation: CASSLKTYPDTQYF.

The chain recombines TRBV5-1 with TRBJ1-2, with a tentative D call TRBD1 (5 bases). Trimming left V 3 bases short and J 7 bases short, with 16 bases between. Germline V gene sequence: CDR1 SGHRS, CDR2 YFSETQ. This CDR3 is 14 amino acids long. This CDR3 reads CASSSTIDGGGYTF. Written as DNA, the CDR3 is TGCGCCAGCAGCTCAACGATTGACGGGGGTGGCTACACCTTC.

In this sample, this clone turned up a few times. The chain recombines TRBV25-1 with TRBJ1-5, with D unclear. Trimming stripped 3 bases from V and 3 bases from J, with 6 bases between. The CDR3 covers 13 residues. Per the germline V gene, CDR1 is MGHDK and CDR2 is SYGVNS. The CDR3 DNA reads as TGTGCCAGCAGTGACAACAACAATCAGCCCCAGCATTTT. Translating it yields CASSDNNNQPQHF.

This clone was counted only a few times. The chain links TRBV7-2 to TRBJ1-2; D not resolved. Trimming cost V 5 bases and J 4 bases, with 11 bases left between them. There are 13 residues in the CDR3. Germline values: CDR1 SGHTA, CDR2 FQGNSA. CDR3 bases: TGTGCCAGCAGCCAGACTGGTAGCTATGGCTACACCTTC. Its protein product is CASSQTGSYGYTF.

This clone is termed medium-sized. The chain recombines TRBV7-2 with TRBJ2-3, with TRBD2 matching 8 bases. Germline CDR1 reads SGHTA; CDR2 reads FQGNSA. The CDR3 contains 16 residues. The V and J ends lost 2 bases and 4 bases, in that order; junction bases with no gene match: 8. The DNA for the CDR3 is TGTGCCAGCAGCTTATTCGGTAGCGGGGCAGCAGATACGCAGTATTTT. Its protein product is CASSLFGSGAADTQYF.

The V and J genes are TRBV4-1 and TRBJ1-2; D is uncertain. Germline V lookup: CDR1 MGHRA, CDR2 YSYEKL. Deletions cut 5 bases from V and 5 bases from J, with 18 bases between. This CDR3 region has 15 residues. This CDR3 reads CASSGGLGEFYGYTF. CDR3 nucleotide sequence: TGCGCCAGCAGCGGTGGGCTCGGCGAGTTTTATGGCTACACCTTC.

The genes are TRBV7-9 and TRBJ2-7, with TRBD1 matching over 8 bases. V lost 4 bases to trimming and J lost 3 bases; unmatched junction nucleotides: 11. From germline, CDR1 is SEHNR and CDR2 FQNEAQ (reference sequence). This CDR3 region has 16 residues. The CDR3 bases are TGTGCCAGCAGCTCCTACGACACAGGGGGAAACTACGAGCAGTACTTC. Translation: CASSSYDTGGNYEQYF.

This clone was seen more than once but under ten times. The J gene is TRBJ2-7, the V gene TRBV4-3, with unresolved D. V shed 1 base and J shed 6 bases, with 10 bases lying between them. Germline lookup yields CDR1 LGHNA and CDR2 YSLEER. The CDR3 consists of 13 residues. The CDR3 sequence is CASSQVALAEQYF. As DNA, the CDR3 is TGCGCCAGCAGCCAAGTTGCGTTAGCCGAGCAGTACTTC.

The chain couples TRBV7-9 to TRBJ2-7; D is possibly TRBD2 (6 bases). The CDR3 length is 15 residues. The V gene lost 3 bases and the J gene lost 2 bases, with 14 bases spanning the gap. Germline-derived CDR1 and CDR2 are SEHNR and FQNEAQ (reference sequence). The chain's CDR3 is CASSLGLPRAYEQYF. In DNA, the CDR3 is TGTGCCAGCAGCTTGGGACTCCCAAGGGCCTACGAGCAGTACTTC.

The J gene is TRBJ2-7, the V gene TRBV29-1; 7 bases align to TRBD2. The V gene end was trimmed by 4 bases and the J gene end by 3 bases; junction bases not matched to a gene: 9. The germline gives CDR1 SQVTM, CDR2 ANQGSEA. CDR3 length equals 14 residues. CDR3 sequence: CSVGFGGFNYEQYF. CDR3 nucleotides: TGCAGCGTTGGCTTCGGGGGGTTTAACTACGAGCAGTACTTC.

The rearrangement joins TRBV19 to TRBJ2-1, with TRBD2 matching over 7 bases. This CDR3 is 15 amino acids long. From germline, CDR1 is LNHDA and CDR2 SQIVND (reference sequence). V lost 2 bases to trimming and J lost 8 bases; unmatched junction nucleotides: 9. The CDR3 region is CASSIRLAVADEQFF. The CDR3 DNA is TGTGCCAGTAGTATACGTCTAGCGGTAGCCGATGAGCAGTTCTTC.

The rearrangement links TRBV7-3 to TRBJ2-7; D not certain. Germline CDR1 and CDR2: SGHTA and FQGTGA. The CDR3 loop spans 15 amino acids. With 3 bases removed from V and 2 bases from J, the gap between germline ends came to 14 bases. CDR3 protein: CASSFNGLGPYEQYF. The CDR3 DNA reads as TGTGCCAGCAGCTTTAATGGGCTGGGTCCCTACGAGCAGTACTTC. Full variable domain (rest looked up from reference TRBV7-3 and TRBJ2-7): GAGVSQTPSNKVTEKGKYVELRCDPISGHTALYWYRQSLGQGPEFLIYFQGTGAADDSGLPNDRFFAVRPEGSVSTLKIQRTERGDSAVYLCASSFNGLGPYEQYFGPGTRLTVT.

The chain couples TRBV7-3 to TRBJ2-1; TRBD1 aligns across 9 bases. The CDR3 is made up of 15 amino acids. Trimming removed 3 bases from V and 2 bases from J; junction bases left unmatched: 2. Germline-derived CDR1 and CDR2 are SGHTA and FQGTGA. CDR3 amino acids: CASSFGTGPYNEQFF. CDR3 coding DNA: TGTGCCAGCAGCTTCGGGACAGGGCCCTACAATGAGCAGTTCTTC.

This sequence joins TRBV23-1 and TRBJ2-1, with TRBD1 as a possible D gene (5 bases). TRBV23-1 is an open reading frame, and its role is uncertain. The V and J ends lost 1 base and 4 bases respectively, with 17 bases between them. The CDR3 consists of 17 residues. CDR3 DNA sequence: TGCGCCAGCAGTCAATTTGTCAACCGTGACAGTTACAATGAGCAGTTCTTC. Its translation is CASSQFVNRDSYNEQFF.

V gene TRBV6-1 combines with J gene TRBJ2-7; weak D call: TRBD2 (5 bases). There are 13 residues in the CDR3. V was trimmed by 3 bases and J by 4 bases, leaving 10 bases between them. CDR1 MNHNS and CDR2 SASEGT come from the germline V gene. CDR3 coding DNA: TGTGCCAGCAGTGACCACCGGGGTTACGAGCAGTACTTC. Protein product: CASSDHRGYEQYF.

CDR3 in amino acids: CASSVGQGTTNEKLFF. The CDR3 nucleotides are TGTGCCAGCAGCGTTGGACAGGGGACAACTAATGAAAAACTGTTTTTT. The chain couples TRBV9 to TRBJ1-4; 9 bases line up with TRBD1. After removal of 2 bases from V and 0 bases from J, the junction contained 2 bases not matched to a gene. CDR3 length: 16 amino acids. Germline V gene lookup returns CDR1 SGDLS and CDR2 YYNGEE.

This chain links TRBV4-1 with TRBJ2-2; no definite D call. V gave up 3 bases and J gave up 3 bases, with 8 bases separating them. The germline gives CDR1 MGHRA, CDR2 YSYEKL. The CDR3 length is 14 residues. Here the CDR3 reads CASSHAPYTGELFF. The CDR3 nucleotides are TGCGCCAGCAGCCATGCCCCTTACACCGGGGAGCTGTTTTTT.

The V call is TRBV4-1, the J call TRBJ1-5, with D possibly TRBD1 on 6 matching bases. This CDR3 is built from 15 residues. V was pared by 3 bases and J by 2 bases, with 11 bases between. The germline V gene has CDR1 MGHRA and CDR2 YSYEKL. The CDR3 sequence is CASSQVSGGNQPQHF. The CDR3 DNA reads as TGCGCCAGCAGCCAGGTTTCAGGGGGCAATCAGCCCCAGCATTTT.

This sequence joins TRBV7-9 and TRBJ2-7; D assignment may be TRBD1 or TRBD2 (5 bases each). Germline assignment: CDR1 SEHNR and CDR2 FQNEAQ (reference sequence). V shed 1 base and J shed 2 bases, with 9 bases lying between them. The CDR3 is 14 residues long. CDR3 in DNA: TGTGCCAGCAGCTTAGTTCTGGGGGCCTACGAGCAGTACTTC. Translation: CASSLVLGAYEQYF. The full variable domain, in which reference TRBV7-9 and TRBJ2-7 provide the parts outside the CDR3, is DTGVSQNPRHKITKRGQNVTFRCDPISEHNRLYWYRQTLGQGPEFLTYFQNEAQLEKSRLLSDRFSAERPKGSFSTLEIQRTEQGDSAMYLCASSLVLGAYEQYFGPGTRLTVT.